This T cell receptor (beta chain) was captured in a study of OX40 agonist ivuxolimab in advanced cancers. Findings of the study overall: Dosing at 0.1 to 3.0 mg/kg was accompanied by clonal expansion of CD4+ and CD8+ blood T cells by week 6.

As for this clone: Antigen: not known.

Data came from immunoSEQ multiplex PCR; TCRdb stores just in-frame clones and leaves some out. This sample has roughly 71,000 clones, with 85% found just once. The TCR originated in an adult with an advanced solid tumor such as melanoma, head and neck, liver or kidney cancer. The source was CD4+ or CD8+ T cells sorted from blood, collected in a trial of the OX40 agonist ivuxolimab.

The CDR3 DNA reads as TGTGCCAGATCATTTGGAGAAAGCAACACTGAAGCTTTCTTT. It specifies CARSFGESNTEAFF. J is TRBJ1-1 and V is TRBV19; D is unresolved. CDR3 length: 14 residues. Germline assignment: CDR1 LNHDA and CDR2 SQIVND (reference sequence). The V end was cut by 9 bases, the J end by 2 bases, with 16 bases between.